This TCR beta chain derives from a study of shared clonotypes between healthy human individuals. For the study at large: Researchers assigned three CD4 naive, three CD4 memory, two CD8 naive and one CD8 memory plate to each donor.

In the case of this clone: The antigen is undetermined.

Execution of the assay was at deep level. Sorted subsets were amplified in replicate PCRs using around 220 ng DNA, some 31,000 T cell genomes. The method was immunoSEQ multiplex PCR; TCRdb's version includes in-frame clones alone and lacks a portion of them. The sample carries roughly 1 million clones, around 76% recorded once. The study's findings and limits: An effect of sequencing depth on clonotype sharing among donors was expected.

V gave up 3 bases and J gave up 7 bases; unmatched junction bases: 8. Germline V gives CDR1 SGHDT, CDR2 YYEEEE. The CDR3 extends over 16 amino acids. Sample: memory CD4+ T cells sorted from blood. The subset is: CD45RA-negative fraction. This TCR was recovered from a man between 18 and 35 years old in good health. J is TRBJ2-3 and V is TRBV5-6, with 13 bases identical to TRBD2. CDR3 region: CASSYGLAGVGNTQYF. The CDR3 DNA reads as TGTGCCAGCAGCTATGGACTAGCGGGAGTAGGGAATACGCAGTATTTT.